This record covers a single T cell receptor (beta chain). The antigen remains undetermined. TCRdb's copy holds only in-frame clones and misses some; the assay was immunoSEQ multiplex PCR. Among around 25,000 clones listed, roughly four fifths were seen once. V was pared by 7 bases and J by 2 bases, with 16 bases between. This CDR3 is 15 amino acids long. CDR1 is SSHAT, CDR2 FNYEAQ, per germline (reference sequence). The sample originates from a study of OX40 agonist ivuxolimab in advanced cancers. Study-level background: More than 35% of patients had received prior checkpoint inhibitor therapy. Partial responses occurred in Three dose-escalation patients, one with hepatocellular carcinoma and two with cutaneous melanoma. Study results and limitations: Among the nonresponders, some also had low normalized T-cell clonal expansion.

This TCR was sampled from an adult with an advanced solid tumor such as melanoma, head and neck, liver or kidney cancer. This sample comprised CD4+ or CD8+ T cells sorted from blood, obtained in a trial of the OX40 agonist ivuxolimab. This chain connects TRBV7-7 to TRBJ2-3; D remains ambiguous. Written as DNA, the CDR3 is TGTGCCAGCATGCCGCGGCCCGTTTTCACAGATACGCAGTATTTT. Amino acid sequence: CASMPRPVFTDTQYF.